This TCR beta chain was sequenced during a study of blood T cells in healthy people across ages. Through a sample-barcoded 5' primer and a J-beta primer mix, a second PCR was run for roughly 7 to 12 cycles. TCRdb re-analysed the 5' RACE reads in MiXCR, keeping a single row per CDR3 protein. The sample carries roughly 2 million distinct CDR3 sequences, just under 50% recorded once. There are 17 residues in the CDR3. V lost 5 bases to trimming and J lost 2 bases, with 19 bases between them. CDR1 is LNHNV and CDR2 is YYDKDF in the germline V gene (reference sequence). The J gene is TRBJ1-5, the V gene TRBV15; D perhaps matches TRBD1 (5 bases). Sequencing was done on a sample of blood. The source is a woman in her 40s in good health. CDR3 in DNA: TGTGCCACCAGCCCCGTCGGAGGGGCCGCTGGCAATCAGCCCCAGCATTTT. Protein product: CATSPVGGAAGNQPQHF. Full variable domain (missing parts from reference TRBV15 and TRBJ1-5): DAMVIQNPRYQVTQFGKPVTLSCSQTLNHNVMYWYQQKSSQAPKLLFHYYDKDFNNEADTPDNFQSRRPNTSFCFLDIRSPGLGDTAMYLCATSPVGGAAGNQPQHFGDGTRLSIL.